The 28 T cell receptor beta chains below all came from one sample that was sequenced in a study of T cells in localized non-small cell lung cancer (dated by TCRdb to about 2020). Library prep was done by the immunoSEQ multiplex PCR assay. This immuneACCESS table, as held by TCRdb, lists in-frame sequences with V and J called but not all clones. Of the missing ones, under half trace to an unresolved V gene in checked studies; the others have no known cause. The sample table lists around 130,000 clones, more than 80% of them with a count of one. Over 1.5% of the sample is in the top ten clones. The input for sequencing was peripheral blood, taken before any cancer treatment. Source of these receptors: a female donor aged 60 or older with stage I lung adenocarcinoma.

The table lists this clone with a few counts. This chain links TRBV5-6 with TRBJ2-7; D is unresolved. The CDR3 is 18 amino acids. CDR1 is SGHDT, CDR2 YYEEEE, per germline. V was pared by 2 bases and J by 2 bases, with 23 bases between. CDR3 loop: CASSFLRLSPDGTYEQYF. The CDR3 coding sequence is TGTGCCAGCAGCTTTCTCCGACTCTCCCCGGACGGAACCTACGAGCAGTACTTC.

The J gene is TRBJ1-4, the V gene TRBV28; no clear D. The CDR3 loop spans 14 amino acids. V was cut by 5 bases and J by 8 bases, with 15 bases left in between. Per germline, CDR1 MDHEN and CDR2 SYDVKM. The CDR3 sequence is CASSKDSRPEKLFF. CDR3 DNA sequence: TGTGCCAGCAGTAAAGACTCCCGACCCGAAAAACTGTTTTTT.

Written as DNA, the CDR3 is TGTGCCAGCGGACGGGCGGGAGTAGGTCGAGAGCAGTACTTC. This codes for CASGRAGVGREQYF. The chain combines TRBV28 with TRBJ2-7, with TRBD2 matching 7 bases. CDR1 is MDHEN and CDR2 is SYDVKM in the germline V gene. The CDR3 length is 14 residues. Trimming at V came to 8 bases and at J to 7 bases, leaving 14 bases not matched to a gene. The full variable domain, in which reference TRBV28 and TRBJ2-7 provide the parts outside the CDR3, is DVKVTQSSRYLVKRTGEKVFLECVQDMDHENMFWYRQDPGLGLRLIYFSYDVKMKEKGDIPEGYSVSREKKERFSLILESASTNQTSMYLCASGRAGVGREQYFGPGTRLTVT.

This chain joins TRBV28 and TRBJ2-7; D perhaps matches TRBD1 (5 bases). Germline CDR1 reads MDHEN; CDR2 reads SYDVKM. V dropped 10 bases and J dropped 6 bases, with 22 bases sitting between them. The CDR3 spans 14 residues. The CDR3 protein is CATTGAGWVREQYF. The CDR3 DNA reads as TGTGCCACCACAGGCGCAGGGTGGGTACGCGAGCAGTACTTC.

This sequence joins TRBV7-9 and TRBJ1-1; 8 nucleotides align to TRBD1. Germline values: CDR1 SEHNR, CDR2 FQNEAQ (reference sequence). The CDR3 sequence is 19 residues long. V lost 1 base, J lost 2 bases, and 15 bases stayed unmatched. The CDR3 region has the DNA TGTGCCAGCAGCTTAGGATTTGGACAGGGATACGGTTCCAACACTGAAGCTTTCTTT. This codes for CASSLGFGQGYGSNTEAFF.

J is TRBJ2-3 and V is TRBV5-4; 9 bases line up with TRBD2. The germline V gene has CDR1 SGHNT and CDR2 YYREEE (reference sequence). The V and J ends lost 0 bases and 5 bases, in that order; junction bases with no gene match: 1. The CDR3 has 14 amino acids. The CDR3 sequence is CASSLELAGDTQYF. CDR3 in DNA: TGTGCCAGCAGCTTGGAACTAGCGGGAGATACGCAGTATTTT.

This clone appeared a few times. The chain combines TRBV2 with TRBJ2-4; D possibly matches TRBD1 or TRBD2 (5 bases each). This CDR3 is 15 amino acids long. V gave up 2 bases and J gave up 3 bases, with 11 bases separating them. CDR1 and CDR2 from the germline V gene are SNHLY and FYNNEI. The CDR3 protein is CASSENPGLKNIQYF. Here the CDR3 DNA reads TGTGCCAGCAGTGAAAACCCGGGGCTCAAAAACATTCAGTACTTC.

This clone was counted only a few times. The gene calls are TRBV7-2 and TRBJ2-1; D may be TRBD2 (6 bases). V lost 4 bases to trimming and J lost 0 bases, with 10 bases between them. The germline CDR1 and CDR2 sequences are SGHTA and FQGNSA. The CDR3 extends over 15 amino acids. Here the CDR3 reads CASSWDSRSYNEQFF. Written as DNA, the CDR3 is TGTGCCAGCAGCTGGGACTCCCGCTCCTACAATGAGCAGTTCTTC.

The chain's CDR3 is CAIRATKAGHPPLSYEQYF. CDR3 sequence (DNA): TGTGCCATCAGGGCCACCAAGGCCGGTCATCCGCCCCTTTCCTACGAGCAGTACTTC. The chain links TRBV10-3 to TRBJ2-7; D unresolved. From germline, CDR1 is ENHRY and CDR2 SYGVKD. The ends were cut back, 6 bases at V and 1 base at J, with 28 bases in the middle. There are 19 residues in the CDR3.

The chain is built from TRBV7-9 and TRBJ2-5; no clear D gene. Germline V gene lookup returns CDR1 SEHNR and CDR2 FQNEAQ (reference sequence). Trimming took 1 base from V and 2 from J, leaving 5 bases between them. The CDR3 spans 13 residues. The CDR3 protein is CASSLGSQETQYF. In nucleotides, the CDR3 is TGTGCCAGCAGCTTAGGTTCGCAAGAGACCCAGTACTTC.

The chain combines TRBV4-1 with TRBJ2-1, with D uncertain. Trimming stripped 0 bases from V and 2 bases from J, with 8 bases between. Germline CDR1 and CDR2: MGHRA and YSYEKL. The CDR3 loop spans 15 amino acids. The CDR3 reads CASSQESWTYNEQFF. In nucleotides, the CDR3 is TGCGCCAGCAGCCAAGAGTCGTGGACCTACAATGAGCAGTTCTTC.

The chain combines TRBV10-3 with TRBJ1-2; D remains ambiguous. V lost 4 bases, J lost 5 bases, and 11 bases lay in between. The CDR3 consists of 13 residues. The V gene's germline CDR1 is ENHRY and CDR2 SYGVKD. The CDR3 is CAISALEGYGYTF. CDR3 sequence (DNA): TGTGCCATCAGTGCCCTCGAAGGGTATGGCTACACCTTC.

The genes are TRBV28 and TRBJ2-3, with D possibly matching TRBD1 (5 bases). This CDR3 spans 15 amino acids. The germline V and J ends were trimmed by 7 bases and 2 bases, with 16 bases remaining between them. Germline loops: CDR1 MDHEN, CDR2 SYDVKM. The CDR3, as DNA: TGTGCCAGCAACCAGGGCCTTCAGATCACAGATACGCAGTATTTT. Its translation: CASNQGLQITDTQYF.

This chain joins TRBV30 and TRBJ1-1, with D tentatively TRBD1 (5 bases). The CDR3 extends over 13 amino acids. V was clipped by 8 bases and J by 1 base, with 14 bases between them. Germline values: CDR1 GTSNPN, CDR2 SVGIG (reference sequence). The CDR3 is CAGFSGTNTEAFF. In DNA form, the CDR3 reads TGTGCCGGATTTTCAGGGACGAACACTGAAGCTTTCTTT.

The chain is built from TRBV28 and TRBJ1-2, with TRBD1 identical over 7 bases. This CDR3 spans 13 amino acids. J gave up 8 bases and V 7 bases, and 10 bases lay outside the gene matches. Germline V gives CDR1 MDHEN, CDR2 SYDVKM. The CDR3 reads CASTPDRLRGYTF. The CDR3, as DNA: TGTGCCAGCACCCCGGACAGGTTAAGAGGCTACACCTTC.

This chain connects TRBV7-7 to TRBJ2-5; tentatively, D is TRBD1 or TRBD2 (6 bases each). CDR1 is SSHAT, CDR2 FNYEAQ, per germline (reference sequence). This CDR3 spans 16 amino acids. Trimming took off 5 bases at V and 4 bases at J, with 20 bases between the two ends. The CDR3 bases are TGTGCCAGCAGCCCCGGTCCTACCAAGGGGGGAGAGACCCAGTACTTC. Its protein product is CASSPGPTKGGETQYF.

J is TRBJ2-3 and V is TRBV27, with D possibly TRBD2 on 5 matching bases. This CDR3 is 15 amino acids long. The V gene lost 5 bases and the J gene lost 2 bases, with 14 bases spanning the gap. Germline V gene lookup returns CDR1 MNHEY and CDR2 SMNVEV (reference sequence). The CDR3 sequence: CASSLEGRVTDTQYF. CDR3 sequence (DNA): TGTGCCAGCAGTCTCGAGGGTCGCGTCACAGATACGCAGTATTTT.

The V and J genes are TRBV6-6 and TRBJ2-1; D is undetermined. Germline V gene sequence: CDR1 MNHNY, CDR2 SVGAGI (reference sequence). The CDR3 covers 11 residues. V was clipped by 2 bases and J by 14 bases, with 10 bases between them. The CDR3 sequence is CASSYGGREFF. CDR3 in DNA: TGTGCCAGCAGTTACGGCGGACGCGAGTTCTTC.

This chain connects TRBV5-1 to TRBJ2-1; D gene ambiguous. Germline V lookup: CDR1 SGHRS, CDR2 YFSETQ. V gave up 4 bases and J gave up 10 bases, with 9 bases separating them. CDR3 size: 11 residues. DNA for the CDR3: TGCGCCAGCAGCCCGGGTGGGGAGCAGTTCTTC. Translation: CASSPGGEQFF.

CDR3 loop: CASSLDAFQPQHF. In DNA form, the CDR3 reads TGTGCCAGCAGCTTAGACGCCTTCCAGCCCCAGCATTTT. The V call is TRBV7-6, the J call TRBJ1-5; D not resolved. In germline, CDR1 is SGHVS, CDR2 FNYEAQ. V shed 1 base and J shed 7 bases, with 8 bases lying between them. This CDR3 comprises 13 residues.

CDR3 in DNA: TGTGCCAGCAGCTTAGGATATGGCCGCCTTTCACCCCTCCACTTT. This gives the protein CASSLGYGRLSPLHF. This chain uses TRBV7-9 with TRBJ1-6; D ambiguous. Trimming cost V 1 base and J 9 bases, with 13 bases left between them. Germline CDR1 is SEHNR and CDR2 is FQNEAQ (reference sequence). The CDR3 sequence is 15 residues long.

The chain has TRBV2 and TRBJ2-3, with a possible D match to TRBD2 (6 bases). Germline CDR1 is SNHLY and CDR2 is FYNNEI. V was cut by 4 bases and J by 5 bases, with 16 bases left in between. The CDR3 runs to 15 residues. CDR3 in amino acids: CASSGGFGGKDTQYF. The CDR3 DNA sequence: TGTGCCAGCAGTGGGGGGTTCGGGGGAAAAGATACGCAGTATTTT. Drawing the rest from reference TRBV2 and TRBJ2-3, the complete variable domain is EPEVTQTPSHQVTQMGQEVILRCVPISNHLYFYWYRQILGQKVEFLVSFYNNEISEKSEIFDDQFSVERPDGSNFTLKIRSTKLEDSAMYFCASSGGFGGKDTQYFGPGTRLTVL.

The chain couples TRBV29-1 to TRBJ2-1; a possible D gene is TRBD2 (6 bases). The CDR3 loop spans 15 amino acids. Germline loops: CDR1 SQVTM, CDR2 ANQGSEA. The V and J ends lost 4 bases and 3 bases respectively, with 16 bases between them. The CDR3 is CSVGNSGTGYNEQFF. The CDR3 DNA is TGCAGCGTTGGGAATTCCGGGACTGGCTACAATGAGCAGTTCTTC.

This chain joins TRBV5-3 and TRBJ2-7; 11 bases are shared with TRBD2. TRBV5-3 is flagged as an ORF with uncertain function. This CDR3 comprises 15 residues. V shed 0 bases and J 4 bases; nucleotides not matched to a gene: 3. The DNA of the CDR3 is TGTGCCAGAAGCTTGGTAGCGGGAGGGAGGTACGAGCAGTACTTC. Translating it yields CARSLVAGGRYEQYF.

This chain connects TRBV7-9 to TRBJ2-2, with TRBD1 matching 8 bases. CDR3 size: 15 residues. Unmatched junction bases numbered 4, after V lost 7 bases and J lost 0 bases. Germline values: CDR1 SEHNR, CDR2 FQNEAQ (reference sequence). CDR3 sequence: CASTRDRSNTGELFF. CDR3 nucleotides: TGTGCCAGCACCAGGGACAGGTCGAACACCGGGGAGCTGTTTTTT.

CDR3 in amino acids: CASSFGLAGFGVQETQYF. The CDR3 coding sequence is TGTGCCAGCAGCTTTGGGCTAGCGGGGTTCGGGGTCCAAGAGACCCAGTACTTC. J is TRBJ2-5 and V is TRBV5-4; TRBD2 agrees at 9 bases. Trimming removed 2 bases from V and 1 base from J; junction bases left unmatched: 12. This CDR3 has 18 residues. Germline V gene sequence: CDR1 SGHNT, CDR2 YYREEE (reference sequence).

J is TRBJ1-2 and V is TRBV4-2; D ambiguous. Germline CDR1 and CDR2: LGHNA and YNFKEQ. This CDR3 is 12 amino acids long. Trimming took off 8 bases at V and 5 bases at J, with 12 bases between the two ends. DNA for the CDR3: TGTGCCAGCTCAGGAGGCGGGTATGGCTACACCTTC. It translates to CASSGGGYGYTF.

The rearrangement uses TRBV7-2 and TRBJ2-5; D remains unclear. This CDR3 comprises 14 residues. Germline V CDR1 and CDR2: SGHTA, FQGNSA. V was shortened by 2 bases and J by 1 base, with 8 bases between the two germline ends. The CDR3 reads CASSLHRIQETQYF. In nucleotides, the CDR3 is TGTGCCAGCAGCTTACACAGAATCCAAGAGACCCAGTACTTC. The full variable domain, in which reference TRBV7-2 and TRBJ2-5 provide the parts outside the CDR3, is GAGVSQSPSNKVTEKGKDVELRCDPISGHTALYWYRQSLGQGLEFLIYFQGNSAPDKSGLPSDRFSAERTGGSVSTLTIQRTQQEDSAVYLCASSLHRIQETQYFGPGTRLLVL.